These 6 T cell receptor beta chains came from one sample sequenced in a study of cytomegalovirus exposure and HLA in healthy donors. The primer mix had 60 Vbeta and 13 Jbeta primers. Produced via immunoSEQ multiplex PCR; TCRdb's table is partial and in-frame only. Of tens of thousands of clones in the sample, roughly 80% were seen once. The sample was PBMCs. These receptors came from a man in his thirties or forties in good health and CMV-seronegative.

There are a few counts of this clone. This chain uses TRBV6-1 with TRBJ1-1; maybe TRBD1 (5 bases). The germline V gene has CDR1 MNHNS and CDR2 SASEGT. CDR3 length equals 14 residues. Trimming removed 2 bases from V and 5 bases from J, with 12 bases in between. CDR3 region: CASSETGSLTEAFF. CDR3 coding DNA: TGTGCCAGCAGTGAAACAGGTAGCTTAACTGAAGCTTTCTTT.

This chain links TRBV27 with TRBJ2-7, with 8 bases matching TRBD1. The CDR3 covers 15 residues. With 2 bases clipped from V and 2 bases from J, the junction kept 5 bases outside the gene matches. Per the germline V gene, CDR1 is MNHEY and CDR2 is SMNVEV (reference sequence). The CDR3 protein is CASSLGTGFTYEQYF. The CDR3, as DNA: TGTGCCAGCAGTTTAGGGACAGGCTTTACCTACGAGCAGTACTTC.

This clone has just a few counts. V gene TRBV6-5 combines with J gene TRBJ1-1, with 7 nucleotides matching TRBD1. Germline assignment: CDR1 MNHEY and CDR2 SVGAGI. After removal of 5 bases from V and 4 bases from J, the junction contained 7 bases not matched to a gene. The CDR3 covers 14 residues. CDR3 nucleotide sequence: TGTGCCAGCAGTCGATCGACAGGGACCACTGAAGCTTTCTTT. It encodes CASSRSTGTTEAFF.

The V call is TRBV5-8, the J call TRBJ2-1; tentative D call: TRBD1 (5 bases). The CDR3 totals 15 residues. V lost 2 bases and J lost 0, with 9 bases in between. Germline loops: CDR1 SGHTS, CDR2 YDEGEE. CDR3 amino acids: CASSFKGASYNEQFF. CDR3 sequence (DNA): TGTGCCAGCAGCTTTAAAGGGGCCTCCTACAATGAGCAGTTCTTC.

This chain uses TRBV6-5 with TRBJ2-3, with D possibly TRBD1 on 7 matching bases. The V gene lost 4 bases and the J gene lost 6 bases, with 17 bases spanning the gap. This CDR3 region has 15 residues. Germline V gene sequence: CDR1 MNHEY, CDR2 SVGAGI. In nucleotides, the CDR3 is TGTGCCAGCAGTTTTAGGTTGGCAGGGGGGGATACGCAGTATTTT. The encoded protein is CASSFRLAGGDTQYF.

The chain joins TRBV7-2 to TRBJ1-5; no clear D gene. V lost 2 bases to trimming and J lost 4 bases, with 12 bases between them. The germline CDR1 and CDR2 sequences are SGHTA and FQGNSA. The CDR3 has 15 amino acids. The CDR3 loop reads CASSLIQVGNQPQHF. DNA of the CDR3: TGTGCCAGCAGCTTAATCCAGGTTGGGAATCAGCCCCAGCATTTT.